Shown below are 12 T cell receptor beta chains from a single sample sequenced in a study of blood T cell repertoires in COVID-19 (dated by TCRdb to about 2020). Libraries were prepared through the immunoSEQ multiplex PCR assay. TCRdb stores this immuneACCESS table with in-frame sequences only. Part of the clones is absent; in the studies checked, under half of the shortfall reflects unresolved V genes, and no reason is known for the rest. This sample gives around 270,000 clones in total; approximately 84% of them show up just once. 15% to 19% of the sample is in the top ten clones. Sequencing used peripheral blood. These receptors came from a person aged 70 to 85 with COVID-19, enrolled during active disease.

V is TRBV9 and J is TRBJ2-7; 9 nucleotides match TRBD2. CDR3 length: 16 residues. J gave up 0 bases and V 0 bases, and 4 bases lay outside the gene matches. CDR1 is SGDLS and CDR2 is YYNGEE in the germline V gene. Here the CDR3 DNA reads TGTGCCAGCAGCGTAGGCGGGGGGGACAACTCCTACGAGCAGTACTTC. It specifies CASSVGGGDNSYEQYF.

The genes are TRBV6-1 and TRBJ2-3; 11 bases are shared with TRBD2. The CDR3 is 16 residues long. Trimming took 4 bases from V and 4 from J; bases not matched to a gene: 7. Germline values: CDR1 MNHNS, CDR2 SASEGT. CDR3 residues: CASSVGSGGVADTQYF. In DNA form, the CDR3 reads TGTGCCAGCAGTGTTGGTAGCGGGGGGGTCGCAGATACGCAGTATTTT.

This chain uses TRBV5-1 with TRBJ1-1; a weak D match, TRBD1 (5 bases). V lost 4 bases and J lost 1, with 11 bases in between. This CDR3 spans 14 amino acids. Germline CDR1 and CDR2: SGHRS and YFSETQ. The CDR3 nucleotides are TGCGCCAGCAGCCCAGGGTTCAGGAACACTGAAGCTTTCTTT. The encoded protein is CASSPGFRNTEAFF.

This sequence joins TRBV7-9 and TRBJ1-2, with 8 nucleotides matching TRBD1. V lost 5 bases, J lost 4 bases, and 15 bases stayed unmatched. CDR3 size: 17 residues. Looked up from germline, CDR1 is SEHNR and CDR2 is FQNEAQ (reference sequence). CDR3 region: CASSPTPSRTGRYGYTF. In DNA, the CDR3 is TGTGCCAGCAGCCCTACACCAAGTCGGACAGGGCGCTATGGCTACACCTTC.

The V and J genes are TRBV9 and TRBJ2-3, with D possibly being TRBD2 (5 bases). In germline, CDR1 is SGDLS, CDR2 YYNGEE. This CDR3 has 15 amino acids. V lost 0 bases, J lost 2 bases, and 10 bases lay in between. The CDR3 sequence: CASSVDFRDTDTQYF. In DNA form, the CDR3 reads TGTGCCAGCAGCGTAGACTTTCGGGACACAGATACGCAGTATTTT. The complete variable domain, with remaining parts taken from reference TRBV9 and TRBJ2-3, reads DSGVTQTPKHLITATGQRVTLRCSPRSGDLSVYWYQQSLDQGLQFLIQYYNGEERAKGNILERFSAQQFPDLHSELNLSSLELGDSALYFCASSVDFRDTDTQYFGPGTRLTVL.

The CDR3 region is CASSRVLAGPYEQYF. As DNA, the CDR3 is TGTGCCAGCAGCCGGGTACTAGCGGGCCCTTACGAGCAGTACTTC. The V call is TRBV7-2, the J call TRBJ2-7, with 9 bases identical to TRBD2. The junction had 9 bases not matched to a gene; V was cut back by 5 bases and J by 4 bases. The CDR3 is made up of 15 amino acids. Germline V gene sequence: CDR1 SGHTA, CDR2 FQGNSA.

Remarks on this clone: Other DNA sequences in the sample encode the same CDR3. The rearrangement uses TRBV11-3 and TRBJ1-1; D ambiguous. V was cut by 3 bases and J by 5 bases, with 10 bases left in between. CDR3 size: 13 residues. Germline V gene lookup returns CDR1 SGHNT and CDR2 YENEEA. CDR3 in amino acids: CASSLKGGTEAFF. CDR3 in DNA: TGTGCCAGCAGCTTGAAAGGAGGGACTGAAGCTTTCTTT.

For the CDR3, the DNA is TGTGCCATCAGTGATTCCAAACTAGCGGGAGTGGGGGAGACCCAGTACTTC. Its protein product is CAISDSKLAGVGETQYF. This chain connects TRBV10-3 to TRBJ2-5, with 11 positions matching TRBD2. Germline values: CDR1 ENHRY, CDR2 SYGVKD. V lost 3 bases and J lost 5; bases outside the gene matches: 11. This CDR3 region has 17 residues.

V is TRBV18 and J is TRBJ1-5; D call uncertain. The V end lost 3 bases, the J end lost 5 bases, and 5 bases lay between the germline ends. This CDR3 has 12 residues. Looked up from germline, CDR1 is KGHSH and CDR2 is LQKENI. The CDR3 DNA is TGTGCCAGCTCACCGCCGGATCAGCCCCAGCATTTT. Amino acid sequence: CASSPPDQPQHF.

The chain links TRBV12-3 or TRBV12-4 to TRBJ2-7, with D perhaps TRBD2 (6 bases). This CDR3 spans 13 amino acids. V lost 5 bases and J lost 7, with 15 bases in between. CDR3 region: CASSPSRGWEQYF. For the CDR3, the DNA is TGTGCCAGCAGTCCCTCCCGGGGGTGGGAGCAGTACTTC.

This chain connects TRBV7-3 to TRBJ2-1; possible D gene TRBD2, 5 bases. V shed 8 bases and J shed 0 bases, with 8 bases lying between them. This CDR3 is built from 13 residues. The germline gives CDR1 SGHTA, CDR2 FQGTGA. The DNA for the CDR3 is TGTGCCAGCGGACTGAGCTCCTACAATGAGCAGTTCTTC. This codes for CASGLSSYNEQFF. Filled out from reference TRBV7-3 and TRBJ2-1, the complete variable domain reads GAGVSQTPSNKVTEKGKYVELRCDPISGHTALYWYRQSLGQGPEFLIYFQGTGAADDSGLPNDRFFAVRPEGSVSTLKIQRTERGDSAVYLCASGLSSYNEQFFGPGTRLTVL.

This chain joins TRBV7-9 and TRBJ1-3; no reliable D call. Germline values: CDR1 SEHNR, CDR2 FQNEAQ (reference sequence). V was trimmed by 1 base and J by 0 bases, leaving 7 bases between them. This CDR3 contains 15 residues. The CDR3: CASSLGAISGNTIYF. The CDR3 nucleotides are TGTGCCAGCAGCTTAGGAGCCATCTCTGGAAACACCATATATTTT.